This entry lists 24 T cell receptor beta chains sequenced from one sample in a study of T cells after somatic rescue of genetic block. Profiled with immunoSEQ multiplex PCR; TCRdb holds only in-frame clones, not every one. The sample records 80,000 to 90,000 clones, 90% being singletons. Specimen: peripheral blood mononuclear cells (PBMCs). These receptors all stem from a young woman.

This clone was observed a single time. J is TRBJ1-2 and V is TRBV5-1; D might be TRBD1 (5 bases). The CDR3 is 14 amino acids. Looked up from germline, CDR1 is SGHRS and CDR2 is YFSETQ. Trimming cost V 4 bases and J 0 bases, with 10 bases left between them. CDR3 in amino acids: CASSTGLANYGYTF. CDR3 nucleotides: TGCGCCAGCAGCACGGGGCTAGCTAACTATGGCTACACCTTC.

The rearrangement joins TRBV10-3 to TRBJ2-5, with 7 bases that match TRBD1. Matching the DNA end better, TRBJ2-7 makes the J call doubtful. The length of the CDR3 is 14 residues. Germline lookup yields CDR1 ENHRY and CDR2 SYGVKD. This chain's CDR3 is CAISENLQGYEQYF. DNA for the CDR3: TGTGCCATCAGTGAAAACCTACAGGGGTACGAGCAGTACTTC.

The rearrangement joins TRBV5-1 to TRBJ2-4; D gene ambiguous. Germline values: CDR1 SGHRS, CDR2 YFSETQ. The ends were cut back, 4 bases at V and 0 bases at J, with 11 bases in the middle. The CDR3 length is 15 residues. The CDR3 here is CASSHYQVAKNIQYF. Here the CDR3 DNA reads TGCGCCAGCAGCCACTATCAAGTAGCCAAAAACATTCAGTACTTC.

This chain links TRBV25-1 with TRBJ2-2; 9 nucleotides agree with TRBD1. V trimming: 4 bases; J trimming: 5 bases; junction bases outside the gene matches: 2. CDR1 and CDR2 from the germline V gene are MGHDK and SYGVNS. CDR3 length: 14 residues. For the CDR3, the DNA is TGTGCCAGCAGTGGGACAGGGGAGACCGGGGAGCTGTTTTTT. This encodes CASSGTGETGELFF.

This rearrangement joins TRBV28 to TRBJ1-2; D ambiguous. This CDR3 has 12 amino acids. V lost 7 bases and J 8 bases, leaving 14 bases between the germline ends. Looked up from germline, CDR1 is MDHEN and CDR2 is SYDVKM. CDR3 region: CASINRRGGYTF. CDR3 DNA: TGTGCCAGCATCAATCGCCGGGGAGGCTACACCTTC.

The chain carries TRBV19 and TRBJ1-2; tentatively, D is TRBD1 (6 bases). CDR3 length: 15 residues. Germline assignment: CDR1 LNHDA and CDR2 SQIVND (reference sequence). V was shortened by 2 bases and J by 6 bases, with 16 bases between the two germline ends. The CDR3 loop reads CASSIPDRSFDGYTF. Written as DNA, the CDR3 is TGTGCCAGTAGTATACCCGACAGGAGTTTCGATGGCTACACCTTC.

The chain has TRBV6-5 and TRBJ1-2; 10 positions match TRBD1. The J segment lost 3 bases and the V segment lost 4 bases, leaving 2 bases of the junction unmatched. The germline CDR1 and CDR2 sequences are MNHEY and SVGAGI. The CDR3 extends over 14 amino acids. The DNA for the CDR3 is TGTGCCAGCAGTTCCGGGACAGGGGACTATGGCTACACCTTC. As protein: CASSSGTGDYGYTF.

CDR3 residues: CSAQQGYEQYF. DNA for the CDR3: TGCAGCGCACAACAGGGCTACGAGCAGTACTTC. The chain recombines TRBV29-1 with TRBJ2-5, with a weak D call TRBD1 (6 bases). TRBJ2-7 explains the end of the DNA better; the J call may be wrong. Per the germline V gene, CDR1 is SQVTM and CDR2 is ANQGSEA. CDR3 length: 11 residues.

The chain carries TRBV4-3 and TRBJ2-5, with 11 bases lining up with TRBD1. The CDR3 consists of 16 residues. V lost 0 bases, J lost 5 bases, and 5 bases stayed unmatched. Germline CDR1 and CDR2: LGHNA and YSLEER. CDR3 protein: CASSQEPGQGGETQYF. CDR3 nucleotide sequence: TGCGCCAGCAGCCAAGAGCCGGGACAGGGGGGGGAGACCCAGTACTTC.

The V gene is TRBV7-2, the J gene TRBJ2-7; the D is unclear. CDR3 size: 12 residues. V was shortened by 5 bases and J by 3 bases, with 8 bases between the two germline ends. The germline V gene encodes CDR1 SGHTA and CDR2 FQGNSA. The CDR3 spells CASSPPIYEQYF. The CDR3 DNA reads as TGTGCCAGCAGCCCCCCGATCTACGAGCAGTACTTC.

V gene TRBV11-3 combines with J gene TRBJ1-1; no clear D. The CDR3 totals 14 residues. Germline-derived CDR1 and CDR2 are SGHNT and YENEEA. V lost 1 base and J 0 bases, leaving 6 bases between the germline ends. DNA for the CDR3: TGTGCCAGCAGCTTAGGGCGGCTGAACACTGAAGCTTTCTTT. Protein product: CASSLGRLNTEAFF.

The V gene is TRBV6-1, the J gene TRBJ2-5; 7 bases map to TRBD1. The junction had 7 bases not matched to a gene; V was cut back by 4 bases and J by 5 bases. CDR1 is MNHNS, CDR2 SASEGT, per germline. CDR3 length equals 14 residues. The CDR3 DNA reads TGTGCCAGCAGTGCAATGACAGGGTTGGAGACCCAGTACTTC. It is translated as CASSAMTGLETQYF.

This clone has a single count. This chain joins TRBV28 and TRBJ2-7, with TRBD1 matching 8 bases. Trimming took 3 bases from V and 7 from J; bases not matched to a gene: 11. The CDR3 covers 15 residues. From germline, CDR1 is MDHEN and CDR2 SYDVKM. As DNA, the CDR3 is TGTGCCAGCAGTTTCAGGACAGGGCGTGATAGGGAGCAGTACTTC. Its translation: CASSFRTGRDREQYF.

This rearrangement joins TRBV5-1 to TRBJ2-3; 7 bases line up with TRBD2. This CDR3 spans 16 amino acids. V trimming: 0 bases; J trimming: 0 bases; junction bases outside the gene matches: 4. Per germline, CDR1 SGHRS and CDR2 YFSETQ. CDR3 protein: CASSLGLAVSTDTQYF. CDR3 nucleotides: TGCGCCAGCAGCTTGGGCCTAGCGGTGAGCACAGATACGCAGTATTTT.

This sequence joins TRBV11-2 and TRBJ2-5; perhaps TRBD1 as D (5 bases). Trimming pared 4 bases from V and 0 bases from J, leaving 12 bases between. This CDR3 has 15 amino acids. The germline V gene encodes CDR1 SGHAT and CDR2 FQNNGV. Written as DNA, the CDR3 is TGTGCCAGCAGCTCCAGGACAACGTACCAAGAGACCCAGTACTTC. Amino acid sequence: CASSSRTTYQETQYF.

This clone appeared a few times. The chain joins TRBV6-4 to TRBJ2-3; D unclear. Deletions cut 2 bases from V and 1 base from J, with 4 bases between. There are 13 residues in the CDR3. From germline, CDR1 is MRHNA and CDR2 SNTAGT. The CDR3 nucleotides are TGTGCCAGCAGTGACAGGGGCACAGATACGCAGTATTTT. Protein product: CASSDRGTDTQYF.

The rearrangement links TRBV15 to TRBJ2-2, with 7 bases lining up with TRBD1. The CDR3 is made up of 15 amino acids. Germline CDR1 reads LNHNV; CDR2 reads YYDKDF (reference sequence). V trimming: 0 bases; J trimming: 3 bases; junction bases outside the gene matches: 1. Here the CDR3 DNA reads TGTGCCACCAGCAGAGAAGACAGGGACACCGGGGAGCTGTTTTTT. Residues: CATSREDRDTGELFF.

The rearrangement joins TRBV5-1 to TRBJ2-2; no firm D call. The V and J ends lost 6 bases and 0 bases respectively, with 9 bases between them. The CDR3 spans 14 residues. Germline V gives CDR1 SGHRS, CDR2 YFSETQ. In DNA, the CDR3 is TGCGCCAGCACCCCCGCAGCGAACACCGGGGAGCTGTTTTTT. As protein: CASTPAANTGELFF.

The chain is built from TRBV30 and TRBJ2-7; 7 bases are shared with TRBD1. V trimming: 4 bases; J trimming: 7 bases; junction bases outside the gene matches: 4. The germline V gene encodes CDR1 GTSNPN and CDR2 SVGIG (reference sequence). This CDR3 comprises 11 residues. CDR3: CAWTQGLEQYF. The CDR3 region has the DNA TGTGCCTGGACACAGGGGTTGGAGCAGTACTTC.

The chain has TRBV6-5 and TRBJ2-7; D call uncertain. With 6 bases removed from V and 7 bases from J, the gap between germline ends came to 10 bases. CDR3 length: 11 amino acids. CDR1 is MNHEY, CDR2 SVGAGI, per germline. CDR3 nucleotide sequence: TGTGCCAGCAGCCGGGCCAGAGAGCAGTACTTC. Translated, it gives CASSRAREQYF.

This chain joins TRBV18 and TRBJ1-2, with 12 bases matching TRBD1. Germline V gives CDR1 KGHSH, CDR2 LQKENI. Unmatched junction bases numbered 4, after V lost 0 bases and J lost 5 bases. This CDR3 spans 16 amino acids. This CDR3 is CASSPPGGQGAYGYTF. In nucleotides, the CDR3 is TGTGCCAGCTCACCACCCGGGGGACAGGGGGCGTATGGCTACACCTTC.

This clone was detected only a few times. This chain links TRBV18 with TRBJ1-3; perhaps TRBD1 as D (6 bases). Germline V gene sequence: CDR1 KGHSH, CDR2 LQKENI. The V gene lost 1 base and the J gene lost 0 bases, with 7 bases spanning the gap. The CDR3 contains 15 residues. The CDR3 loop reads CASSPQGVSGNTIYF. The DNA of the CDR3 is TGTGCCAGCTCACCACAGGGGGTCTCTGGAAACACCATATATTTT.

The chain couples TRBV14 to TRBJ2-7; weak D call: TRBD2 (6 bases). The CDR3 is 16 residues long. V dropped 1 base and J dropped 3 bases, with 16 bases sitting between them. Germline V gene data show CDR1 as SGHDN and CDR2 as FVKESK. The CDR3 sequence: CASSQGLPSGGYEQYF. CDR3 nucleotides: TGTGCCAGCAGCCAAGGGCTCCCCTCCGGGGGCTACGAGCAGTACTTC.

This sequence joins TRBV5-4 and TRBJ2-7; TRBD1 matches at 10 bases. The CDR3 spans 15 residues. Unmatched junction bases numbered 4, after V lost 4 bases and J lost 0 bases. Per the germline V gene, CDR1 is SGHNT and CDR2 is YYREEE (reference sequence). The DNA for the CDR3 is TGTGCCAGCAGCGGCCGGGACAGGGGCTCCTACGAGCAGTACTTC. Protein sequence: CASSGRDRGSYEQYF.